This T cell receptor (beta chain) is drawn from a study of T cell repertoires in cytomegalovirus infection. The wider study: Recently identified HLA-C-restricted CMV epitopes were used, and well-studied HLA-B-restricted CMV epitopes were used as well. Public TCR beta signature analysis indicated the presence of both CMV infection and matching HLA type. Study findings and constraints: Individuals carrying CMV plus the relevant HLA were identified by cumulative frequency of public TCR beta families. HLA-C-restricted CMV clonotypes gave the most frequent clonotype in two of eight donors.

Notes on this clonotype: Its cognate antigen is unknown. A much more abundant neighbour one base away suggests this may be a read error.

One entry per CDR3 protein, called by TCRdb with MiXCR from the reads. The sample records some 800,000 distinct CDR3 sequences, roughly 33% being singletons. Trimming stripped 10 bases from V and 5 bases from J, with 17 bases between. Germline assignment: CDR1 SGHVS and CDR2 FQNEAQ. The CDR3 is 13 residues long. The clonotype originates from a human donor in good health (CMV status not recorded). Some clones in this sample may be carry-over from other donors' samples. The material sequenced was cultured CD8+ T cells from PBMCs, taken from culture after CMV antigen stimulation. The chain links TRBV7-8 to TRBJ1-1, with TRBD1 as a possible D gene (6 bases). The CDR3: CANRPTGITEAFF. As DNA, the CDR3 is TGTGCCAACAGACCCACAGGGATAACTGAAGCTTTCTTT.